The source of this TCR beta chain is a study of blood T cell repertoires in COVID-19. Using immunoSEQ multiplex PCR, the repertoire was profiled, and TCRdb retains in-frame clones only, with some absent. This repertoire shows around 390,000 clones, approximately 87% found once; its top ten account for about 9.4%. Clinical history as reported by participants underpinned cohort assignment. CDR3 size: 11 residues. The V end lost 5 bases, the J end lost 5 bases, and 6 bases lay between the germline ends. In germline, CDR1 is MNHEY, CDR2 SVGEGT. Sequencing input: PBMCs or T cells enriched from blood (not recorded which). The chain carries TRBV6-2 or TRBV6-3 and TRBJ1-2; D not certain. The TCR comes from a woman aged 50 to 65 who had recovered from COVID-19. DNA of the CDR3: TGTGCCAGCAGTACTTCTTATGGCTACACCTTC. Its protein is CASSTSYGYTF.